The 8 T cell receptor beta chains below all came from one sample that was sequenced in a study of early T cells in non-severe SARS-CoV-2 infection. TCRdb reprocessed the 5' RACE reads via MiXCR and lists one record per CDR3 protein. Here the sample spans approximately 57,000 distinct CDR3 sequences, roughly an eighth being singletons. Sequenced input: whole blood. The origin of the receptors is an adult who was a healthcare worker with PCR-confirmed SARS-CoV-2 infection or an uninfected control (not recorded which).

CDR3 nucleotides: TGTGCCAGCAGCTTAGAGAAGGGCTTCGAACCGAACACCGGGGAGCTGTTTTTT. It codes for CASSLEKGFEPNTGELFF. The rearrangement uses TRBV11-2 and TRBJ2-2; unclear D gene. CDR3 length: 18 residues. The V end lost 0 bases, the J end lost 0 bases, and 14 bases lay between the germline ends. Germline loops: CDR1 SGHAT, CDR2 FQNNGV.

The genes are TRBV7-8 and TRBJ2-1; D is possibly TRBD2 (6 bases). Germline V gene lookup returns CDR1 SGHVS and CDR2 FQNEAQ. The CDR3 runs 18 residues. V lost 5 bases and J 7 bases, leaving 27 bases between the germline ends. The CDR3 region has the DNA TGTGCCAGCAGCCCCCGGCGGCTAGCTCCGATCGGGGGAAATGAGCAGTTCTTC. Amino acids: CASSPRRLAPIGGNEQFF.

This clonotype was seen at least ten times. The chain uses TRBV19 and TRBJ1-2; D is undetermined. This CDR3 has 13 residues. The V gene's germline CDR1 is LNHDA and CDR2 SQIVND (reference sequence). Trimming pared 1 base from V and 5 bases from J, leaving 8 bases between. DNA of the CDR3: TGTGCCAGTAGTATAGTACCCGATTATGGCTACACCTTC. This encodes CASSIVPDYGYTF.

About this clonotype itself: Its ends do not fully match the called genes, so a read error is possible. The DNA of the CDR3 is TGTGCTAGCAGCTTAGGTCCTACATCCTACGAGCAGTACTTC. This sequence encodes CASSLGPTSYEQYF. The chain couples TRBV7-7 to TRBJ2-7; D gene unclear. The CDR3 is 14 amino acids. Germline V gene data show CDR1 as SSHAT and CDR2 as FNYEAQ (reference sequence).

This clonotype was recorded at least ten times. The chain has TRBV7-9 and TRBJ2-1, with D hard to call. The V gene's germline CDR1 is SEHNR and CDR2 FQNEAQ (reference sequence). Trimming took 7 bases from V and 0 from J, leaving 13 bases between them. The CDR3 runs to 15 residues. CDR3 coding DNA: TGTGCCAGCATGCTTGGGTTTAGCTCCTACAATGAGCAGTTCTTC. Encoded protein: CASMLGFSSYNEQFF. The full variable domain, with the rest looked up from reference TRBV7-9 and TRBJ2-1, is DTGVSQNPRHKITKRGQNVTFRCDPISEHNRLYWYRQTLGQGPEFLTYFQNEAQLEKSRLLSDRFSAERPKGSFSTLEIQRTEQGDSAMYLCASMLGFSSYNEQFFGPGTRLTVL.

The rearrangement links TRBV6-2 or TRBV6-3 to TRBJ1-6; D is uncertain. Trimming took off 2 bases at V and 0 bases at J, with 11 bases between the two ends. The CDR3 loop spans 17 amino acids. Germline V gives CDR1 MNHEY, CDR2 SVGEGT. The CDR3 sequence is CASSYLARSSYNSPLHF. As DNA, the CDR3 is TGTGCCAGCAGTTACCTTGCGCGGAGCTCCTATAATTCACCCCTCCACTTT.

The genes are TRBV7-9 and TRBJ1-3; tentatively, D is TRBD1 (5 bases). Germline assignment: CDR1 SEHNR and CDR2 FQNEAQ (reference sequence). The CDR3 extends over 14 amino acids. Trimming took 5 bases from V and 10 from J, leaving 18 bases between them. The CDR3 spells CASSLIQGVGTIYF. The CDR3 DNA sequence: TGTGCCAGCAGCCTAATCCAGGGCGTGGGGACCATATATTTT.

The sample holds a few counts of this clonotype. V and J are TRBV5-4 and TRBJ2-3, with TRBD2 matching over 14 bases. Germline CDR1 reads SGHNT; CDR2 reads YYREEE (reference sequence). The ends lost 4 bases at V and 6 bases at J; junction bases unmatched: 10. This CDR3 contains 17 residues. The CDR3 loop reads CASSPRLAGGLGDTQYF. CDR3 bases: TGTGCCAGCAGCCCGAGACTAGCGGGGGGGCTGGGGGATACGCAGTATTTT.